These 21 T cell receptor beta chains came from one sample sequenced in a study of T-cell memory formation after mild COVID-19. TCRdb re-derived calls from the 5' RACE reads in MiXCR, one entry per CDR3 protein. The repertoire consists of about half a million distinct CDR3 sequences, with roughly 20% occurring once and the leading ten covering approximately 13%. The sample taken for sequencing was PBMCs or a T cell subset sorted from them (not recorded which). These receptors were obtained from an adult woman who had mild COVID-19 (a few samples of this study predate the infection). Cell type and time point are not known.

A few counts support this clonotype. This rearrangement joins TRBV5-6 to TRBJ1-1; no definite D call. The CDR3 consists of 11 residues. Deletions cut 2 bases from V and 8 bases from J, with 7 bases between. Germline V gene data show CDR1 as SGHDT and CDR2 as YYEEEE. CDR3 bases: TGTGCCAGCAGCTTCTTAGGGGAAGCTTTCTTT. Its translation: CASSFLGEAFF.

The J gene is TRBJ1-1, the V gene TRBV30; 8 positions agree with TRBD1. Germline values: CDR1 GTSNPN, CDR2 SVGIG (reference sequence). CDR3 length: 13 residues. With 3 bases clipped from V and 4 bases from J, the junction kept 4 bases outside the gene matches. The CDR3 loop reads CAWRLQGVTEAFF. The CDR3 DNA is TGTGCCTGGAGACTACAGGGGGTCACTGAAGCTTTCTTT.

The chain is built from TRBV6-5 and TRBJ2-3, with a tentative D call TRBD2 (5 bases). Trimming stripped 0 bases from V and 0 bases from J, with 16 bases between. Looked up from germline, CDR1 is MNHEY and CDR2 is SVGAGI. The CDR3 runs 18 residues. The CDR3 region is CASSYSADQVGSTDTQYF. CDR3 DNA: TGTGCCAGCAGTTACTCAGCGGATCAGGTTGGGAGCACAGATACGCAGTATTTT.

The rearrangement joins TRBV12-3 or TRBV12-4 to TRBJ1-2, with TRBD1 matching 8 bases. V dropped 8 bases and J dropped 4; count of bases not matched to a gene: 9. The CDR3 extends over 14 amino acids. CDR3 loop: CASGTGGSAYGYTF. Here the CDR3 DNA reads TGTGCCAGCGGCACAGGGGGTTCCGCCTATGGCTACACCTTC.

The rearrangement joins TRBV29-1 to TRBJ2-5; D may match TRBD1 or TRBD2 (5 bases each). Germline V gene lookup returns CDR1 SQVTM and CDR2 ANQGSEA. The V end was cut by 3 bases, the J end by 4 bases, with 12 bases between. CDR3 length: 13 residues. The CDR3 region is CSVDDGTGETQYF. The CDR3 DNA reads as TGCAGCGTTGATGACGGGACGGGAGAGACCCAGTACTTC.

The genes are TRBV20-1 and TRBJ2-7, with TRBD1 identical over 7 bases. J gave up 1 base and V 0 bases, and 3 bases lay outside the gene matches. Per the germline V gene, CDR1 is DFQATT and CDR2 is SNEGSKA (reference sequence). The CDR3 is 14 amino acids. CDR3 bases: TGCAGTGCTAGAGATAAGGGACAGTCCTACGAGCAGTACTTC. This gives the protein CSARDKGQSYEQYF.

This clonotype was observed at least ten times. The chain has TRBV10-3 and TRBJ2-7, with 12 bases that match TRBD1. Germline V gene data show CDR1 as ENHRY and CDR2 as SYGVKD. V was clipped by 4 bases and J by 3 bases; unmatched bases: 4. The CDR3 consists of 15 residues. This CDR3 reads CAISGGQGANYEQYF. The DNA for the CDR3 is TGTGCCATCAGTGGGGGACAGGGGGCCAACTACGAGCAGTACTTC.

This clonotype was picked up a small number of times. The chain uses TRBV12-3 or TRBV12-4 and TRBJ2-1; 10 bases agree with TRBD1. V lost 5 bases to trimming and J lost 6 bases; unmatched junction nucleotides: 19. This CDR3 has 19 amino acids. The CDR3 loop is CASSHPSSGTGVGSNEQFF. CDR3 DNA sequence: TGTGCCAGCAGTCACCCTTCCTCCGGGACAGGGGTTGGTAGCAATGAGCAGTTCTTC.

The chain uses TRBV7-9 and TRBJ2-7, with 12 bases matching TRBD2. This CDR3 comprises 14 residues. The V gene end was trimmed by 5 bases and the J gene end by 7 bases; junction bases not matched to a gene: 6. Germline-derived CDR1 and CDR2 are SEHNR and FQNEAQ (reference sequence). In DNA form, the CDR3 reads TGTGCCAGCAGCGCGACTAGCGGGAGTAGGGAGCAGTACTTC. Encoded protein: CASSATSGSREQYF.

There are a few counts of this clonotype. V is TRBV9 and J is TRBJ2-3; 10 bases are a match to TRBD1. Germline V CDR1 and CDR2: SGDLS, YYNGEE. The V gene end was trimmed by 4 bases and the J gene end by 4 bases; junction bases not matched to a gene: 9. The CDR3 is 16 amino acids. The CDR3 spells CASSKRGDRGSDTQYF. The DNA for the CDR3 is TGTGCCAGCAGCAAAAGAGGGGACAGGGGATCAGATACGCAGTATTTT.

This clonotype was seen a handful of times. The V and J genes are TRBV7-6 and TRBJ2-5; perhaps TRBD2 as D (6 bases). V was pared by 5 bases and J by 5 bases, with 12 bases between. The germline V gene has CDR1 SGHVS and CDR2 FNYEAQ. The CDR3 totals 13 residues. The CDR3 reads CASSPTSWETQYF. The CDR3 coding sequence is TGTGCCAGCAGCCCGACTAGTTGGGAGACCCAGTACTTC.

The chain links TRBV4-3 to TRBJ2-5, with 8 bases identical to TRBD2. The germline CDR1 and CDR2 sequences are LGHNA and YSLEER. V trimming: 0 bases; J trimming: 5 bases; junction bases outside the gene matches: 8. The CDR3 contains 16 residues. The CDR3 region is CASSQDRFRGRETQYF. For the CDR3, the DNA is TGCGCCAGCAGCCAAGATCGTTTTCGCGGGAGGGAGACCCAGTACTTC.

The gene calls are TRBV13 and TRBJ2-5, with D perhaps matching TRBD2 (6 bases). Trimming took 1 base from V and 5 from J, leaving 14 bases between them. Germline CDR1 is PRHDT and CDR2 is FYEKMQ (reference sequence). The CDR3 length is 15 residues. The CDR3 bases are TGTGCCAGCAGCTTAGAGAGGGGACTCGAGGAGACCCAGTACTTC. Amino acid sequence: CASSLERGLEETQYF. Using reference TRBV13 and TRBJ2-5 for the parts outside the CDR3, the full variable domain is AAGVIQSPRHLIKEKRETATLKCYPIPRHDTVYWYQQGPGQDPQFLISFYEKMQSDKGSIPDRFSAQQFSDYHSELNMSSLELGDSALYFCASSLERGLEETQYFGPGTRLLVL.

The table lists this clonotype with a few counts. This chain links TRBV7-8 with TRBJ1-1; tentatively, D is TRBD1 (5 bases). Between the trimmed V and J ends, which lost 5 bases and 4 bases, there was a span of 11 bases. This CDR3 comprises 13 residues. Per the germline V gene, CDR1 is SGHVS and CDR2 is FQNEAQ. CDR3 loop: CASSRGASTEAFF. In DNA form, the CDR3 reads TGTGCCAGCAGCCGTGGGGCCTCCACTGAAGCTTTCTTT.

This clonotype was picked up a small number of times. The chain is built from TRBV18 and TRBJ2-1, with TRBD2 matching over 9 bases. The germline V gene encodes CDR1 KGHSH and CDR2 LQKENI. The CDR3 extends over 17 amino acids. V dropped 2 bases and J dropped 6; count of bases not matched to a gene: 11. This chain's CDR3 is CASSPIPLAGSFNEQFF. CDR3 DNA sequence: TGTGCCAGCTCACCAATACCGCTAGCGGGGAGTTTCAATGAGCAGTTCTTC.

This rearrangement joins TRBV24-1 to TRBJ2-3, with a weak D call TRBD2 (5 bases). Trimming took off 4 bases at V and 1 base at J, with 11 bases between the two ends. Germline CDR1 KGHDR, CDR2 SFDVKD. CDR3 length: 15 amino acids. CDR3 residues: CATSDPGLRTDTQYF. The CDR3 DNA is TGTGCCACCAGTGACCCTGGACTCCGCACAGATACGCAGTATTTT.

The chain combines TRBV5-5 with TRBJ2-5; D not certain. Between the trimmed V and J ends, which lost 3 bases and 5 bases, there was a span of 14 bases. The V gene's germline CDR1 is SGHKS and CDR2 YYEKEE (reference sequence). The CDR3 totals 14 residues. The CDR3 sequence is CASSSQVATETQYF. The CDR3 coding sequence is TGTGCCAGCAGCTCCCAAGTTGCGACGGAGACCCAGTACTTC. Drawing the rest from reference TRBV5-5 and TRBJ2-5, the complete variable domain is DAGVTQSPTHLIKTRGQQVTLRCSPISGHKSVSWYQQVLGQGPQFIFQYYEKEERGRGNFPDRFSARQFPNYSSELNVNALLLGDSALYLCASSSQVATETQYFGPGTRLLVL.

This clonotype was seen a few times. CDR3 loop: CSARRSHRTDTQYF. The CDR3 coding sequence is TGCAGTGCAAGGAGGAGCCACCGCACAGATACGCAGTATTTT. The gene calls are TRBV20-1 and TRBJ2-3, with D possibly being TRBD2 (5 bases). In germline, CDR1 is DFQATT, CDR2 SNEGSKA (reference sequence). The CDR3 has 14 amino acids. Trimming shortened V by 6 bases and J by 1 base, and 14 bases separated the two germline ends.

This clonotype was detected a few times. This sequence joins TRBV4-3 and TRBJ1-1; D is possibly TRBD1 (5 bases). Germline V gives CDR1 LGHNA, CDR2 YSLEER. V lost 0 bases, J lost 3 bases, and 8 bases lay in between. This CDR3 has 14 amino acids. CDR3 in amino acids: CASSQDTGYTEAFF. CDR3 bases: TGCGCCAGCAGCCAAGATACAGGATACACTGAAGCTTTCTTT.

A few counts support this clonotype. The gene calls are TRBV29-1 and TRBJ2-7, with TRBD2 as a possible D gene (5 bases). Deletions cut 7 bases from V and 5 bases from J, with 12 bases between. Germline loops: CDR1 SQVTM, CDR2 ANQGSEA. The CDR3 length is 11 residues. CDR3 sequence: CSARATNEQYF. DNA of the CDR3: TGCAGCGCGCGGGCCACGAACGAGCAGTACTTC.

This clonotype was seen ten or more times. The chain joins TRBV7-9 to TRBJ2-7, with D unresolved. V was shortened by 5 bases and J by 3 bases, with 14 bases between the two germline ends. This CDR3 spans 14 amino acids. Germline CDR1 SEHNR, CDR2 FQNEAQ (reference sequence). Here the CDR3 reads CASSTTDGHYEQYF. Written as DNA, the CDR3 is TGTGCCAGCAGCACGACCGACGGCCACTACGAGCAGTACTTC.